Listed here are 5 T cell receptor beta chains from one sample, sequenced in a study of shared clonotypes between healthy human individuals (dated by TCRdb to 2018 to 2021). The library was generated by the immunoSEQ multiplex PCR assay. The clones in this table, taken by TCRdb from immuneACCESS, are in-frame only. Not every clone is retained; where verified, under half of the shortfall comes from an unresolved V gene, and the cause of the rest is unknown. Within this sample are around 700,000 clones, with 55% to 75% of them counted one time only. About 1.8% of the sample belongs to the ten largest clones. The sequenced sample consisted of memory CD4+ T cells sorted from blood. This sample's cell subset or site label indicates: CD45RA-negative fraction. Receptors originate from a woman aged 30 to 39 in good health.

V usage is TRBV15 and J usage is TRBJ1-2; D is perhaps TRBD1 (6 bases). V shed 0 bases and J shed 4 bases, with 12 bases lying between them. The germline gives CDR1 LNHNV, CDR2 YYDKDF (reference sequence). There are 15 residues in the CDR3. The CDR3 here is CATSRDLGGGYGYTF. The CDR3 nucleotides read TGTGCCACCAGCAGAGATTTGGGAGGGGGCTATGGCTACACCTTC.

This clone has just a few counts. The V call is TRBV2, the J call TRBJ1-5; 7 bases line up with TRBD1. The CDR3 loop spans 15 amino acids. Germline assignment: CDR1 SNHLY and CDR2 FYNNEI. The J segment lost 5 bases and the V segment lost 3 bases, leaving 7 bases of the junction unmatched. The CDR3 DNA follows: TGTGCCAGCAGTGACGGCAGGGGGAACCATCAGCCCCAGCATTTT. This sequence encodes CASSDGRGNHQPQHF.

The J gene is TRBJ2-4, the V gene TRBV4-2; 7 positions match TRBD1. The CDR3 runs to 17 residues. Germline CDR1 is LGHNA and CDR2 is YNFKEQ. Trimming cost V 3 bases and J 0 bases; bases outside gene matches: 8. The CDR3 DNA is TGTGCCAGCAGCCATGAGGGACAGTCTGAAGCCAAAAACATTCAGTACTTC. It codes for CASSHEGQSEAKNIQYF.

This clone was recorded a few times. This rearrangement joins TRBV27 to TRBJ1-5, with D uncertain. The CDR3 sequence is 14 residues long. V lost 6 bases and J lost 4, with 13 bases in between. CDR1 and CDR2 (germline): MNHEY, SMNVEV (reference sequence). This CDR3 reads CASRPWQENQPQHF. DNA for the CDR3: TGTGCCAGCAGGCCTTGGCAGGAGAATCAGCCCCAGCATTTT.

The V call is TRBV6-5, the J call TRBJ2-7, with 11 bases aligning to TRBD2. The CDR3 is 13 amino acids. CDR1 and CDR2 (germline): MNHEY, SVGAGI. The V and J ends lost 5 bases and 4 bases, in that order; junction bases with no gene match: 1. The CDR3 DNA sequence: TGTGCCAGCAGTAGGACTAGCGGGTACGAGCAGTACTTC. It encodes CASSRTSGYEQYF.